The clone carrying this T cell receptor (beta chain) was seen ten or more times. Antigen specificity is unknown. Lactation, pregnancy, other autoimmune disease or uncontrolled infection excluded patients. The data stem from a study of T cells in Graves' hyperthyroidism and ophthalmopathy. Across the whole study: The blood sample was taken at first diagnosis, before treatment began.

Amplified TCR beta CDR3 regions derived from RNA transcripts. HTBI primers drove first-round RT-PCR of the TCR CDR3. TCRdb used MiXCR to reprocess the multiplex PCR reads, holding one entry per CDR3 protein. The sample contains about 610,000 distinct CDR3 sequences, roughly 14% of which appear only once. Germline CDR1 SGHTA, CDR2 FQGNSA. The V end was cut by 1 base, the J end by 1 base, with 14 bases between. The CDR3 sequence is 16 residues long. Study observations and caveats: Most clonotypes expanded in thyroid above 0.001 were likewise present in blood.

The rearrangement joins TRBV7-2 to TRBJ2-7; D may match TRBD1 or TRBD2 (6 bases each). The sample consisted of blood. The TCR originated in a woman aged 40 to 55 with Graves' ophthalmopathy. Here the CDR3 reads CASSLVAAGASYEQYF. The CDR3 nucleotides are TGTGCCAGCAGCTTAGTAGCGGCAGGGGCTTCCTACGAGCAGTACTTC.